The 17 T cell receptor beta chains given below trace back to one sample, sequenced in a study of blood T cell repertoires in COVID-19. Repertoires were generated with immunoSEQ multiplex PCR, while TCRdb's copy carries only in-frame clones and drops some. The sample includes about 50,000 clones, over 75% of them seen just once. The sample comprised peripheral blood. These TCRs come from a human donor in a cohort sampled during active COVID-19.

This rearrangement joins TRBV4-2 to TRBJ2-2, with TRBD2 matching over 9 bases. With V trimmed by 2 bases and J by 4 bases, 2 bases remained unmatched. The CDR3 has 15 amino acids. Germline lookup yields CDR1 LGHNA and CDR2 YNFKEQ. The CDR3 DNA reads as TGTGCCAGCAGCCAATCGGGACTAGCCACCGGGGAGCTGTTTTTT. Protein product: CASSQSGLATGELFF.

The chain employs TRBV27 and TRBJ1-2; 7 bases align to TRBD1. This CDR3 spans 15 amino acids. The junction had 6 bases not matched to a gene; V was cut back by 2 bases and J by 3 bases. The V gene's germline CDR1 is MNHEY and CDR2 SMNVEV (reference sequence). Written as DNA, the CDR3 is TGTGCCAGCAGTTTAACTCGACAGGGTGACTATGGCTACACCTTC. Translation gives CASSLTRQGDYGYTF.

The J gene is TRBJ1-4, the V gene TRBV3-1 (or the pseudogene TRBV3-2), with TRBD1 as a possible D gene (6 bases). Between the trimmed V and J ends, which lost 1 base and 2 bases, there was a span of 11 bases. CDR3 length equals 16 residues. Looked up from germline, CDR1 is LGHDT and CDR2 is YNNKEL (reference sequence). For the CDR3, the DNA is TGTGCCAGCAGCCAAGCGGGGGGCCGTACTAATGAAAAACTGTTTTTT. This encodes CASSQAGGRTNEKLFF.

The chain recombines TRBV6-5 with TRBJ2-3; D is perhaps TRBD2 (5 bases). Germline V lookup: CDR1 MNHEY, CDR2 SVGAGI. Trimming stripped 4 bases from V and 0 bases from J, with 8 bases between. There are 14 residues in the CDR3. This CDR3 is CASSLRTSTDTQYF. The CDR3, as DNA: TGTGCCAGCAGTTTGAGGACTAGCACAGATACGCAGTATTTT.

The genes are TRBV2 and TRBJ1-5; 9 bases line up with TRBD1. This CDR3 has 15 residues. Germline V lookup: CDR1 SNHLY, CDR2 FYNNEI. V was clipped by 7 bases and J by 1 base; unmatched bases: 5. This CDR3 reads CASTGQGISNQPQHF. For the CDR3, the DNA is TGTGCCAGCACTGGACAGGGGATAAGCAATCAGCCCCAGCATTTT.

This clone was counted once. This same CDR3 is encoded by further DNA sequences in the sample. The chain is built from TRBV9 and TRBJ2-7, with 11 bases lining up with TRBD2. CDR3 length: 15 amino acids. Germline-derived CDR1 and CDR2 are SGDLS and YYNGEE. Trimming at V came to 0 bases and at J to 4 bases, leaving 3 bases not matched to a gene. Here the CDR3 reads CASSVDPSGRYEQYF. The DNA for the CDR3 is TGTGCCAGCAGCGTAGATCCTAGCGGGAGGTACGAGCAGTACTTC. Based on the CDR3 plus reference TRBV9 and TRBJ2-7, the full variable domain is DSGVTQTPKHLITATGQRVTLRCSPRSGDLSVYWYQQSLDQGLQFLIQYYNGEERAKGNILERFSAQQFPDLHSELNLSSLELGDSALYFCASSVDPSGRYEQYFGPGTRLTVT.

The chain links TRBV7-9 to TRBJ2-7; D is possibly TRBD2 (5 bases). The germline V and J ends were trimmed by 5 bases and 6 bases, with 17 bases remaining between them. In germline, CDR1 is SEHNR, CDR2 FQNEAQ (reference sequence). The CDR3 covers 14 residues. CDR3 amino acids: CASSPGLTTGEQYF. CDR3 bases: TGTGCCAGCAGCCCCGGACTTACGACGGGCGAGCAGTACTTC.

The chain links TRBV7-8 to TRBJ1-1; D is unresolved. Germline-derived CDR1 and CDR2 are SGHVS and FQNEAQ. Trimming stripped 5 bases from V and 7 bases from J, with 14 bases between. There are 13 residues in the CDR3. CDR3 coding DNA: TGTGCCAGCAGCCGGGAGAGGCGGAGTGAAGCTTTCTTT. Its translation is CASSRERRSEAFF.

V and J are TRBV4-1 and TRBJ1-5; TRBD1 agrees at 7 bases. CDR1 and CDR2 from the germline V gene are MGHRA and YSYEKL. The V gene end was trimmed by 4 bases and the J gene end by 1 base; junction bases not matched to a gene: 10. This CDR3 comprises 17 residues. The CDR3 DNA follows: TGCGCCAGCAGCCCCCGCCTCGCGGACAGGAGCAATCAGCCCCAGCATTTT. It is translated as CASSPRLADRSNQPQHF.

The chain carries TRBV5-6 and TRBJ2-1, with D perhaps matching TRBD1 (6 bases). Trimming stripped 2 bases from V and 9 bases from J, with 18 bases between. Germline loops: CDR1 SGHDT, CDR2 YYEEEE. The CDR3 extends over 15 amino acids. The DNA of the CDR3 is TGTGCCAGCAGCTTTACAGGGCACTCCTACGGTGAGCAGTTCTTC. This translates into CASSFTGHSYGEQFF.

The chain links TRBV30 to TRBJ1-1; 10 nucleotides line up with TRBD1. J lost 7 bases, V lost 0 bases, and 5 bases had no gene match. CDR1 is GTSNPN, CDR2 SVGIG, per germline (reference sequence). The CDR3 length is 14 residues. The CDR3 is CAWSVTGGSVEAFF. CDR3 nucleotide sequence: TGTGCCTGGAGTGTGACAGGGGGCTCAGTTGAAGCTTTCTTT.

V gene TRBV9 combines with J gene TRBJ2-1; the match to TRBD2 covers 11 bases. V lost 4 bases, J lost 7 bases, and 4 bases stayed unmatched. This CDR3 comprises 14 residues. The V gene's germline CDR1 is SGDLS and CDR2 YYNGEE. CDR3 sequence reads: CASSPGTSGNEQFF. Written as DNA, the CDR3 is TGTGCCAGCAGCCCCGGGACTAGCGGAAATGAGCAGTTCTTC.

The chain recombines TRBV10-3 with TRBJ1-2; 8 nucleotides match TRBD1. CDR1 and CDR2 from the germline V gene are ENHRY and SYGVKD. The CDR3 loop spans 17 amino acids. V trimming: 4 bases; J trimming: 4 bases; junction bases outside the gene matches: 14. The CDR3 bases are TGTGCCATCAGTGGGCGACAGGGGCAAGAGGGGGGCTATGGCTACACCTTC. It yields the protein CAISGRQGQEGGYGYTF.

This clone has only one observation. The CDR3 DNA reads TGTGCCAGCAGCCCGGGGACAGGGGGTGGGTACGAGCAGTACTTC. It translates to CASSPGTGGGYEQYF. This sequence joins TRBV5-4 and TRBJ2-7; TRBD1 matches 11 bases. This CDR3 has 15 residues. The germline gives CDR1 SGHNT, CDR2 YYREEE (reference sequence). The ends lost 4 bases at V and 4 bases at J; junction bases unmatched: 7.

V and J are TRBV27 and TRBJ2-1, with 7 positions matching TRBD1. V gave up 10 bases and J gave up 7 bases; unmatched junction bases: 10. This CDR3 has 13 residues. Germline loops: CDR1 MNHEY, CDR2 SMNVEV (reference sequence). CDR3 bases: TGTGCCATACGACAAGGGACAGAGAATGAGCAGTTCTTC. Translating gives CAIRQGTENEQFF.

The chain links TRBV15 to TRBJ2-1, with 8 bases matching TRBD1. CDR1 is LNHNV, CDR2 YYDKDF, per germline (reference sequence). Unmatched junction bases numbered 3, after V lost 0 bases and J lost 5 bases. The CDR3 spans 15 residues. This chain's CDR3 is CATSRDRTGNNEQFF. CDR3 DNA sequence: TGTGCCACCAGCAGAGATCGGACAGGGAACAATGAGCAGTTCTTC. The complete variable domain, with remaining parts taken from reference TRBV15 and TRBJ2-1, reads DAMVIQNPRYQVTQFGKPVTLSCSQTLNHNVMYWYQQKSSQAPKLLFHYYDKDFNNEADTPDNFQSRRPNTSFCFLDIRSPGLGDTAMYLCATSRDRTGNNEQFFGPGTRLTVL.

The chain links TRBV7-2 to TRBJ1-2; TRBD1 is a possible D gene (5 bases). The V gene's germline CDR1 is SGHTA and CDR2 FQGNSA. V shed 4 bases and J shed 4 bases, with 10 bases lying between them. The CDR3 loop spans 13 amino acids. The CDR3: CASSSSGVYGYTF. In nucleotides, the CDR3 is TGTGCCAGCAGCTCATCGGGGGTCTATGGCTACACCTTC.